Listed below are T cell receptor beta chains from one sample, sequenced in a study of shared T cell receptors in the human thymus. Libraries were prepared by immunoSEQ multiplex PCR; TCRdb keeps only in-frame clonotypes and omits some of them. The sample shows hundreds of thousands of clones, 70% to 80% of them seen only once. The data also belong to a second study, concerning human thymus T cells.

Sequencing was performed on thymocytes. The source of these receptors is a boy under three years old with a congenital heart defect. CDR3s include the opening cysteine and the closing phenylalanine or tryptophan. Fields, in order: V gene, J gene, clone size, D gene, CDR3 DNA, CDR3 protein. D genes are given only for firm matches. Expanded clones get a size class; other rows say once, few or many, or leave the size out.

V gene: TRBV2
J gene: TRBJ2-3
clone size: NA
D gene: NA
CDR3 DNA: TGTGCCTGCGGGCTCGGGCCAAGCACAGATACGCAGTATTTT
CDR3 protein: CACGLGPSTDTQYF

V gene: TRBV5-1
J gene: TRBJ2-1
clone size: once
D gene: NA
CDR3 DNA: TGCGCCAGCAGCATCGGAGGGAGCTCCTACAATGAGCAGTTCTTC
CDR3 protein: CASSIGGSSYNEQFF

V gene: TRBV5-1
J gene: TRBJ2-1
clone size: NA
D gene: TRBD2
CDR3 DNA: TGCGCCAGCAGCCCCTGGGCGGGAGTGGAGAATGAGCAGTTCTTC
CDR3 protein: CASSPWAGVENEQFF

V gene: TRBV28
J gene: TRBJ1-3
clone size: few
D gene: NA
CDR3 DNA: TGTGCCAGCAGACACAGTGGGCCCTCTGGAAACACCATATATTTT
CDR3 protein: CASRHSGPSGNTIYF

V gene: TRBV6-6
J gene: TRBJ2-1
clone size: NA
D gene: TRBD2
CDR3 DNA: TGTGCCAGCAGAGAGCGGTTAGCGGGAAAAGGAATGGCGCAGTTCTTC
CDR3 protein: CASRERLAGKGMAQFF

V gene: TRBV5-6
J gene: TRBJ1-1
clone size: few
D gene: TRBD1
CDR3 DNA: TGTGCCAGCAGCCCCCAATACCACAGGGGGCGGAACACTGAAGCTTTCTTT
CDR3 protein: CASSPQYHRGRNTEAFF

V gene: TRBV4-2
J gene: TRBJ2-7
clone size: NA
D gene: NA
CDR3 DNA: TGTGCCAGCAGCGTTCGGAGAGGGCCAAAGATCCACGAGCAGTACTTC
CDR3 protein: CASSVRRGPKIHEQYF

V gene: TRBV11-3
J gene: TRBJ1-3
clone size: few
D gene: NA
CDR3 DNA: TGTGCCAGCAGCGGGGAGACGGTGACCTCTGGAAACACCATATATTTT
CDR3 protein: CASSGETVTSGNTIYF

V gene: TRBV6-5
J gene: TRBJ2-7
clone size: NA
D gene: TRBD2
CDR3 DNA: TGTGCCAGCACGGGACTAGCGGGAGGGACCTACGAGCAGTACTTC
CDR3 protein: CASTGLAGGTYEQYF

V gene: TRBV14
J gene: TRBJ2-1
clone size: NA
D gene: TRBD2
CDR3 DNA: TGTGCCAGCAGCCAAGATCAACTAGCGGAATCCTACAATGAGCAGTTCTTC
CDR3 protein: CASSQDQLAESYNEQFF

V gene: TRBV11-2
J gene: TRBJ2-7
clone size: once
D gene: NA
CDR3 DNA: TGTGCCAGCAGCTTAGAATATAGAGACAGTGTTTCCTACGAGCAGTACTTC
CDR3 protein: CASSLEYRDSVSYEQYF

V gene: TRBV27
J gene: TRBJ1-5
clone size: NA
D gene: NA
CDR3 DNA: TGTGCCAGCAGTTTAGGACAGAGCGCTAATCAGCCCCAGCATTTT
CDR3 protein: CASSLGQSANQPQHF

V gene: TRBV5-8
J gene: TRBJ2-7
clone size: NA
D gene: TRBD2
CDR3 DNA: TGTGCCAGCAGCTTGGGGACTAGTACTGAGCAGTACTTC
CDR3 protein: CASSLGTSTEQYF

V gene: TRBV10-3
J gene: TRBJ2-7
clone size: NA
D gene: NA
CDR3 DNA: TGTGCCATCAGTGAGGTTGGGGGCAATAAGGACGAGCAGTACTTC
CDR3 protein: CAISEVGGNKDEQYF

V gene: TRBV7-9
J gene: TRBJ1-3
clone size: NA
D gene: TRBD1
CDR3 DNA: TGTGCCAGCAGCCCCCTAGGGCAGGGGGCTTTCACCATATATTTT
CDR3 protein: CASSPLGQGAFTIYF

V gene: TRBV5-1
J gene: TRBJ2-2
clone size: NA
D gene: NA
CDR3 DNA: TGCGCCAGCAGCTTGGTTCCCGGTGCCGGGGAGCTGTTTTTT
CDR3 protein: CASSLVPGAGELFF

V gene: TRBV7-3
J gene: TRBJ1-5
clone size: NA
D gene: NA
CDR3 DNA: TGTGCCAGCAGCACCGGACAGCTTAGCAATCAGCCCCAGCATTTT
CDR3 protein: CASSTGQLSNQPQHF

V gene: TRBV27
J gene: TRBJ2-3
clone size: NA
D gene: TRBD2
CDR3 DNA: TGTGCCAGCAGTTTATGGGCTAGCGGGTTGAATACGCAGTATTTT
CDR3 protein: CASSLWASGLNTQYF

V gene: TRBV5-1
J gene: TRBJ2-3
clone size: few
D gene: TRBD2
CDR3 DNA: TGCGCCAGCAGCTTGAATAGCGGGAGGGCTAGCACAGATACGCAGTATTTT
CDR3 protein: CASSLNSGRASTDTQYF

V gene: TRBV5-1
J gene: TRBJ1-5
clone size: NA
D gene: NA
CDR3 DNA: TGCGCCAGCAGCTCCGGACAGCAAGGACAGCCCCAGCATTTT
CDR3 protein: CASSSGQQGQPQHF

V gene: TRBV7-6
J gene: TRBJ2-7
clone size: few
D gene: TRBD2
CDR3 DNA: TGTGCCAGCAGCCAACTAGCGCGGCACTACGAGCAGTACTTC
CDR3 protein: CASSQLARHYEQYF

V gene: TRBV10-3
J gene: TRBJ2-3
clone size: NA
D gene: TRBD2
CDR3 DNA: TGTGCCATCAGTGAGTGGGGCGGGAGCTTAGGGACGCAGTATTTT
CDR3 protein: CAISEWGGSLGTQYF

V gene: TRBV4-3
J gene: TRBJ2-1
clone size: NA
D gene: TRBD2
CDR3 DNA: TGCGCCAGCAGCCGCAGCTGGGGGACTAGCGGGGCTAAAGAGCAGTTCTTC
CDR3 protein: CASSRSWGTSGAKEQFF

V gene: TRBV27
J gene: TRBJ2-3
clone size: NA
D gene: NA
CDR3 DNA: TGTGCCAGCGCCGACCTAGCCCGAACAAGGCCCCGGAGCGGAACAGATACGCAGTATTTT
CDR3 protein: CASADLARTRPRSGTDTQYF

V gene: TRBV29-1
J gene: TRBJ2-7
clone size: NA
D gene: TRBD1
CDR3 DNA: TGCAGCGCAAGACAGGGGCACCCCGGTGAGCAGTACTTC
CDR3 protein: CSARQGHPGEQYF

V gene: TRBV28
J gene: TRBJ2-3
clone size: once
D gene: TRBD2
CDR3 DNA: TGTGCCAGCAGGGGGGATAGCGGGAGAGTCACAGATACGCAGTATTTT
CDR3 protein: CASRGDSGRVTDTQYF

V gene: TRBV7-9
J gene: TRBJ2-4
clone size: once
D gene: TRBD1
CDR3 DNA: TGTGCCAGCAGCTTCCGGGACAGCAAAAACATTCAGTACTTC
CDR3 protein: CASSFRDSKNIQYF